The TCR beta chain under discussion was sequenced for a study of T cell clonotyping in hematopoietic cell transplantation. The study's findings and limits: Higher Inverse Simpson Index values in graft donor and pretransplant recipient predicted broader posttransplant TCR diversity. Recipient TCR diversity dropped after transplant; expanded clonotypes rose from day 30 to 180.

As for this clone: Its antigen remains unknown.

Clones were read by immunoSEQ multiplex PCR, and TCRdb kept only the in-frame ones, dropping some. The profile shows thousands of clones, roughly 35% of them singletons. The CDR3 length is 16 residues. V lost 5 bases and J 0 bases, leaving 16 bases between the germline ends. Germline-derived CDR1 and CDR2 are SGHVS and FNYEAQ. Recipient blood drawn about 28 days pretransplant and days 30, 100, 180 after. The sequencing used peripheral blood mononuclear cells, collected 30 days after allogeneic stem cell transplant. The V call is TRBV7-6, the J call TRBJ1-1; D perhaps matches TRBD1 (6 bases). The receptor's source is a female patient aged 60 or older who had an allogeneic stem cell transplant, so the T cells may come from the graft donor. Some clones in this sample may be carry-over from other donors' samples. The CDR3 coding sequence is TGTGCCAGCAGCCCCCCTCTCACAGGGATGAACACTGAAGCTTTCTTT. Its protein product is CASSPPLTGMNTEAFF.